The source of this T cell receptor beta chain is a study of blood T cells in healthy people across ages. About this clonotype itself: Its antigen is unidentified.

Notes on the study in general: Calculation of diversity from one million T cells yielded estimates considered to be underestimates.

Primed by a sample-barcoded 5' primer and a J-beta primer mix, a second PCR proceeded for roughly 7 to 11 cycles. TCRdb fed the 5' RACE reads into MiXCR, producing one record per CDR3 protein. The sample records roughly 800,000 distinct CDR3 sequences, about 25% being singletons. Every sample gave at least 6 micrograms of total RNA when it was extracted. These data also featured in a second study, about T cells of mothers and their children. That paper states: No clones detected were persistent microchimeric T cell clones.

The sample was blood. The TCR originated in a boy aged 5-17 years in good health.

This CDR3 reads CSAFGPGNYEQYF. The CDR3 DNA sequence: TGCAGTGCATTCGGACCTGGCAACTACGAGCAGTACTTC. This chain uses TRBV20-1 with TRBJ2-7; no definite D call. The CDR3 has 13 residues. Germline CDR1 DFQATT, CDR2 SNEGSKA (reference sequence). V lost 6 bases and J lost 3, with 15 bases in between.